This T cell receptor beta chain comes out of a study of blood T cell repertoires in COVID-19. The overall study: From the United States, Italy and Spain came samples of acute and convalescent COVID-19.

Germline V gives CDR1 SGHDT, CDR2 YYEEEE. The CDR3 length is 16 residues. The V gene lost 0 bases and the J gene lost 6 bases, with 18 bases spanning the gap. Authors' data handling: The assay estimated nucleated cells by amplifying reference gene primers. Assay: immunoSEQ multiplex PCR; the TCRdb copy retains only in-frame clones and omits some. That table furnishes V, J and clone size, whereas the DNA furnished D and trimming. The sample has about 210,000 clones; approximately 81% are singletons. All enrollees were about 18 to 89 years old and from 24 US areas. The gene calls are TRBV5-6 and TRBJ1-1; unclear D gene. The clonotype originates from a woman aged 50 to 60 with acute COVID-19. Sequenced input: PBMCs or T cells enriched from blood (not recorded which). The CDR3 spells CASSLDPLTRSAEAFF. CDR3 DNA sequence: TGTGCCAGCAGCTTGGACCCTCTAACTCGGTCGGCTGAAGCTTTCTTT.